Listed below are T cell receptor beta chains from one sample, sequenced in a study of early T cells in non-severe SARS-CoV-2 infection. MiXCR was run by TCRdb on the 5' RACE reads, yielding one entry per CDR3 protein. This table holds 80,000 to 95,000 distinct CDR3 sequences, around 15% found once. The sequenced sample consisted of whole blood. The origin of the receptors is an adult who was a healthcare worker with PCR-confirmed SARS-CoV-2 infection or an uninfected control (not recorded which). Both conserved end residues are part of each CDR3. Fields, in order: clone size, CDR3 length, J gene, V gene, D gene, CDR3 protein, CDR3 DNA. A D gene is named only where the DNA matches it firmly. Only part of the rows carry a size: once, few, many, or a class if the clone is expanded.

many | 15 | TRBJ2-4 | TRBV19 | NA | CASSRGDLAKNIQYF | TGTGCCAGTAGTAGGGGGGACCTAGCCAAAAACATTCAGTACTTC
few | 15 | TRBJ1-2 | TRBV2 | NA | CASSESQGVNYGYTF | TGTGCCAGCAGTGAGTCACAGGGAGTGAACTATGGCTACACCTTC
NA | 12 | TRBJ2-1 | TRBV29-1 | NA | CSGIHGQNEQFF | TGCAGCGGGATACACGGCCAGAATGAGCAGTTCTTC
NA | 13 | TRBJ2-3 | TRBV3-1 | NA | CASSPGADNTQYF | TGTGCCAGCAGCCCCGGGGCGGATAATACGCAGTATTTT
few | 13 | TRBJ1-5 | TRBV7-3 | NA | CASSRDIHQPQHF | TGTGCCAGCAGTCGGGACATTCATCAGCCCCAGCATTTT
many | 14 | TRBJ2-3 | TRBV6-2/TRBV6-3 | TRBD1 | CASSYPRGQHTQYF | TGTGCCAGCAGTTATCCCAGGGGGCAACATACGCAGTATTTT
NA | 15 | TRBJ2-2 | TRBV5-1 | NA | CASSLGNTNTGELFF | TGCGCCAGCAGCTTGGGGAATACGAACACCGGGGAGCTGTTTTTT
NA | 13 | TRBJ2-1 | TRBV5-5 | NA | CASSLERVNEQFF | TGTGCCAGCAGCTTAGAACGGGTAAATGAGCAGTTCTTC
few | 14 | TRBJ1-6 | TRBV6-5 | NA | CASSYSTAPSPLHF | TGTGCCAGCAGTTACTCGACAGCACCTTCACCCCTCCACTTT
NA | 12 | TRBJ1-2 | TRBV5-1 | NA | CASSPGSYGYTF | TGCGCCAGCAGCCCAGGGTCCTATGGCTACACCTTC
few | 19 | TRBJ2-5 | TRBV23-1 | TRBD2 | CASSWPQGLAVYGAETQYF | TGCGCCAGCAGTTGGCCGCAAGGACTAGCGGTATATGGGGCGGAGACCCAGTACTTC